A selection of T cell receptor beta chains follows, all from one sample in a study of graft-versus-host responses after intestinal transplantation. The repertoire was sequenced with immunoSEQ multiplex PCR; TCRdb's copy has only in-frame clones and lacks some. The sample lists approximately 50,000 clones, around 84% occurring once. These receptors' antigens are unknown. The material was unstimulated CD4+ T cells sorted from spleen or lymph node cells, obtained before transplant. All receptors derive from a human donor who was the organ donor for an intestinal transplant. Each CDR3 is given without its conserved first and last residue.

j_gene,v_gene,CDR3aa
TRBJ2-3,TRBV7-9,ASSSGVTDTQY
TRBJ1-2,TRBV5-1,ASSFGQGNGYT
TRBJ1-5,TRBV19,ASSIRDHQPQH
TRBJ2-7,TRBV19,ASSIEEQY
TRBJ2-7,TRBV29-1,SVGGLTYEQY
TRBJ2-1,TRBV15,ATSPRDSYNEQF
TRBJ1-1,TRBV2,ARDLKRADTEAF
TRBJ2-5,TRBV20-1,SAGGQETQY
TRBJ1-3,TRBV7-2,ASSLGQGASGNTIY
TRBJ2-6,TRBV27,ASRSSGANVLT
TRBJ2-3,TRBV4-1,ASSRISGGSSTDTQY
TRBJ2-1,TRBV7-9,ASSPAGLAGGSSYNEQF
TRBJ1-3,TRBV25-1,ASSGIQGHTIY
TRBJ2-3,TRBV27,ASSLISPGLGTDTQY
TRBJ2-1,TRBV5-4,ASSLAWTSVRDEQF
TRBJ1-5,TRBV4-3,ASSQDGGQPQH
TRBJ2-7,TRBV19,ASSLGATGPYEQY
TRBJ2-5,TRBV19,ASSISSAGGPETQY
TRBJ1-3,TRBV7-9,ASSSRGAVGNTIY
TRBJ2-7,TRBV7-5,VRRGQTYEQY
TRBJ2-3,TRBV29-1,SVIGLAGGSYDQY
TRBJ1-1,TRBV27,ASSLEARNTEAF
TRBJ1-2,TRBV6-1,ASWDRNYGYT
TRBJ2-5,TRBV7-2,ASSPRTSGQETQY
TRBJ1-2,TRBV15,ATSRDPRGANNYGHT
TRBJ1-1,TRBV7-2,ASSAKRGSEAF
TRBJ2-7,TRBV19,ASGEFWREGFYEQY
TRBJ2-3,TRBV6-1,ASSGQFTDTQY
TRBJ1-3,TRBV27,ASSSRAYTDSGNTIY
TRBJ2-2,TRBV9,ASSARQVNTGELF
TRBJ2-3,TRBV5-6,ASSLSGGGTQY
TRBJ1-3,TRBV2,ASSEAAGGNTIY
TRBJ1-4,TRBV7-6,ASTLSYRETNEKLF
TRBJ2-7,TRBV5-1,ASSLTTGRYEQY
TRBJ2-2,TRBV7-9,ASSFSGRRTGELF
TRBJ1-2,TRBV27,ASSTDRGRYGYT
TRBJ1-2,TRBV6-1,ASSERAGGYGYT
TRBJ1-1,TRBV19,ASSLLGGNTEAF
TRBJ2-7,TRBV27,ASSPGTSGRAFTKQY
TRBJ1-1,TRBV19,ASSIDPTGEAF
TRBJ2-1,TRBV11-2,ASSLNRAGAGGANEQF
TRBJ1-5,TRBV6-6,ASGYQPQH